This T cell receptor beta chain is from a study of OX40 agonist ivuxolimab in advanced cancers. At the level of the whole study: Ivuxolimab was a fully human IgG2 agonistic monoclonal antibody targeting the costimulatory receptor OX40 (CD134). Intravenous ivuxolimab was administered to patients every 2 weeks at six dose levels: 0.01, 0.1, 0.3, 1.5, 3 and 10 mg/kg. Of the approximately 53 patients in dose escalation, some 20 had hepatocellular carcinoma, some 15 had melanoma, 9 had renal cell carcinoma and 9 had head and neck cancer. The dose-escalation cohort was 82.7% male with a mean age of approximately 60 years, ranging from roughly 23 to 79. Prior anti-PD-1, anti-PD-L1 or anti-CTLA-4 therapy was permitted, and checkpoint inhibitors had been received by about two fifths of dose-escalation patients. Partial responses occurred in three dose-escalation patients, of whom one had hepatocellular carcinoma and two had cutaneous melanoma. Peripheral TCRbeta sequencing was intended to test whether TCR sequence diversity was altered and clonal T-cell expansion was caused by ivuxolimab. The paper covers the monotherapy dose-escalation part of the phase I ivuxolimab trial, which included N of about 50 patients.

Results the study describes overall, beyond this receptor: At doses of 0.1 to 3.0 mg/kg, clonal expansion of both CD4+ and CD8+ T cells in blood was seen between baseline and week 6. Antigen specificity was not determined for the clonally expanded peripheral T cells. In the 0.1-3.0 mg/kg groups, partial responders were among the patients with the lowest normalized peripheral clonal expansion, particularly in CD8+ T cells. Low levels of normalized T-cell clonal expansion were also seen in some nonresponding patients. After ivuxolimab, more expanded clones were found on average in CD8+ T cells than in CD4+ T cells.

Ends trimmed: V by 6 bases, J by 0 bases; bases unmatched to a gene: 1. The CDR3 goes from the cysteine to the phenylalanine over 15 residues. CDR3 DNA only is kept here, 45 bases in frame from base 1. CDR1 is given as SNHLY and CDR2 as FYNNEI, both from the germline V gene. For this clone: The antigen this receptor binds is unknown. No base qualities exist here, and no much larger clone lies one base off it.

Patients with autoimmune disease history or receiving systemic immunosuppression were excluded from the trial. Peripheral blood for TCR sequencing was drawn from every dose cohort at baseline, at cycle 4 day 1 and at cycle 7 day 1. Samples came from an open-label, multicenter, first-in-human phase I dose-escalation trial of ivuxolimab. Adults with locally advanced or metastatic melanoma, renal cell carcinoma, hepatocellular carcinoma or head and neck squamous cell carcinoma were enrolled in the trial. Before TCR sequencing, CD4+ and CD8+ T cells were separately sorted from peripheral blood. Genomic DNA was extracted from sorted cells for sequencing of the TCRbeta CDR3 region. The immunoSEQ Assay was used for sequencing of TCRbeta CDR3 regions. As stored in TCRdb, this immuneACCESS dataset retains in-frame rearrangements with V and J assigned. A fraction of the clones does not appear; measured against another copy, unresolved V genes explain less than half of the discrepancy, and the remainder lacks a known reason. The table for this sample lists tens of thousands of clones; around nine tenths of them were counted only once. The top ten clonotypes cover around 1.5% of the sample.

This TCR came from an adult with an advanced solid tumor such as melanoma, head and neck, liver or kidney cancer. Sequencing used CD4+ or CD8+ T cells sorted from blood, obtained in a trial of the OX40 agonist ivuxolimab. The rearrangement joined TRBV2 to TRBJ2-5, with 13 bases in between that match TRBD2. The bases read TGTGCCAGCAGGGGACTAGCGGGGTACCAAGAGACCCAGTACTTC. This codes for CASRGLAGYQETQYF.